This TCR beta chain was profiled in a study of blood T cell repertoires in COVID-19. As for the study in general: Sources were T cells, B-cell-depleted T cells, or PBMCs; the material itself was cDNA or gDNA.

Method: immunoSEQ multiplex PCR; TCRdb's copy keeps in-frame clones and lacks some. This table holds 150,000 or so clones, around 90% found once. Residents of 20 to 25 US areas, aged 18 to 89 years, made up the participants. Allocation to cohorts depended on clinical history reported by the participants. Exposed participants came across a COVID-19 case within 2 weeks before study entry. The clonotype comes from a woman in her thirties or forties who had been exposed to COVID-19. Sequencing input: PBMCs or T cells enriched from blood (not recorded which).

CDR3 sequence (DNA): TGTGCCAGCAGCTTCACGTCGGGACAGGGCTACAATGAGCAGTTCTTC. Translation gives CASSFTSGQGYNEQFF. This chain links TRBV7-2 with TRBJ2-1; 9 bases fit TRBD1. Germline CDR1 SGHTA, CDR2 FQGNSA. CDR3 length: 16 residues. Trimming at V came to 3 bases and at J to 3 bases, leaving 6 bases not matched to a gene. Variable domain in full (rest from reference TRBV7-2 and TRBJ2-1): GAGVSQSPSNKVTEKGKDVELRCDPISGHTALYWYRQSLGQGLEFLIYFQGNSAPDKSGLPSDRFSAERTGGSVSTLTIQRTQQEDSAVYLCASSFTSGQGYNEQFFGPGTRLTVL.